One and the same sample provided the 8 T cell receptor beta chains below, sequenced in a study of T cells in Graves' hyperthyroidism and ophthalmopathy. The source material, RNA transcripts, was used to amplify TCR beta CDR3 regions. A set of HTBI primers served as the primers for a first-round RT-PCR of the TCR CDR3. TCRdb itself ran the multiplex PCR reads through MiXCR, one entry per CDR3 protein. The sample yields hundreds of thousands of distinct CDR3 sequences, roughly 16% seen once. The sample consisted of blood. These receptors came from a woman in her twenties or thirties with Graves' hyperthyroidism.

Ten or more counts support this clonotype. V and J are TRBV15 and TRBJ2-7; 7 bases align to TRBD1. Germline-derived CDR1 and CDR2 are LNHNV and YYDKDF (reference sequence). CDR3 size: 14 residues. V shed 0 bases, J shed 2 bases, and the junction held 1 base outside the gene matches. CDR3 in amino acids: CATSRDGTAYEQYF. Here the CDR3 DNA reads TGTGCCACCAGCAGAGATGGGACAGCCTACGAGCAGTACTTC. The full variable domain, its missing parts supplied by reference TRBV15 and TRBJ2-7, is DAMVIQNPRYQVTQFGKPVTLSCSQTLNHNVMYWYQQKSSQAPKLLFHYYDKDFNNEADTPDNFQSRRPNTSFCFLDIRSPGLGDTAMYLCATSRDGTAYEQYFGPGTRLTVT.

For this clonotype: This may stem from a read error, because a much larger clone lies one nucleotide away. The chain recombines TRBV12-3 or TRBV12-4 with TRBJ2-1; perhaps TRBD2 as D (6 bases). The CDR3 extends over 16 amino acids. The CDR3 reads CASSPGGVLAYKEQFF. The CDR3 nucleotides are TGTGCCAGCAGCCCCGGCGGGGTTTTGGCCTACAAGGAGCAGTTCTTC.

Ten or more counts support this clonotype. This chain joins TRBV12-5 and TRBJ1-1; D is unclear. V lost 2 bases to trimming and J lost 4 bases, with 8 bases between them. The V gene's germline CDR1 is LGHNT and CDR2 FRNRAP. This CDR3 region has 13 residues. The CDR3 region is CASGLLGGTEAFF. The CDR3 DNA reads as TGTGCTAGTGGTTTGCTAGGTGGCACTGAAGCTTTCTTT.

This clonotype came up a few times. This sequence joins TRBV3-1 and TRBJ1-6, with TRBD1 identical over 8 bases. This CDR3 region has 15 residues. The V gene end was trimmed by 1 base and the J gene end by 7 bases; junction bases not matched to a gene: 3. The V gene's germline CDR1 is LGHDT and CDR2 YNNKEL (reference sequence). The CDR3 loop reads CASSQGYRGNSPLHF. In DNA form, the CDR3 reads TGTGCCAGCAGCCAAGGTTACAGGGGGAATTCACCCCTCCACTTT.

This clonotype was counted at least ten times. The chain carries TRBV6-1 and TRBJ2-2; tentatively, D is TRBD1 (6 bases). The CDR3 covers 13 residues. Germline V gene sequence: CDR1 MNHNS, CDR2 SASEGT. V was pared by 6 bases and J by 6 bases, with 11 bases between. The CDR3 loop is CASSLQGAGELFF. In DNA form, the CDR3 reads TGTGCCAGCAGCTTACAGGGAGCCGGGGAGCTGTTTTTT.

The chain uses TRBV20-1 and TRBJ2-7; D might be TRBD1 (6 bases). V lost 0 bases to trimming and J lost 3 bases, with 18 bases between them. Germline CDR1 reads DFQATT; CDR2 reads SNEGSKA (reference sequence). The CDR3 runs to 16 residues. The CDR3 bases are TGCAGTGCTAGAGATGAGTGGGACACTAATCTCTACGAGCAGTACTTC. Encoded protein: CSARDEWDTNLYEQYF.

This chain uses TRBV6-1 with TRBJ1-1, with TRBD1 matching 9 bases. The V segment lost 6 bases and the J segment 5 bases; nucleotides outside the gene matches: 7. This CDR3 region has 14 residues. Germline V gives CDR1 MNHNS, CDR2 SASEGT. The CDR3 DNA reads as TGTGCCAGCAGCGAGACAGGGGGAGATACTGAAGCTTTCTTT. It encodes CASSETGGDTEAFF.

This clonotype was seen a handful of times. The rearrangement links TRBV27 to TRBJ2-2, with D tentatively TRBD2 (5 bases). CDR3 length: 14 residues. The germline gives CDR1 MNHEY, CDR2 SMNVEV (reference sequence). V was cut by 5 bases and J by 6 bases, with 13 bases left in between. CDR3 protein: CASSPILDPGELFF. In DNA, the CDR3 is TGTGCCAGCAGTCCAATACTAGATCCCGGGGAGCTGTTTTTT.